Below are 30 T cell receptor beta chains sequenced from a single sample in a study of T-cell reconstitution after alpha-beta-depleted transplantation in children. This sample's TCRbeta library carried unique molecular identifier barcodes. From the PCR reads, TCRdb called clonotypes with MiXCR, one entry per CDR3 protein. The table lists some 600,000 distinct CDR3 sequences, about an eighth of them singletons. Sequences were derived from PBMCs, mostly from graft donor cells, sampled 360 days after TCRalphabeta/CD19-depleted stem cell transplant. These receptors were collected from a male patient under 18 who had a stem cell transplant for acute myeloid leukemia, so the T cells may come from the graft donor.

This clonotype was detected a few times. This chain connects TRBV18 to TRBJ2-5; D possibly corresponds to TRBD1 (6 bases). The CDR3 is made up of 16 amino acids. The V end was cut by 1 base, the J end by 1 base, with 13 bases between. Germline-derived CDR1 and CDR2 are KGHSH and LQKENI. This CDR3 reads CASSPLLTGIQETQYF. The CDR3 bases are TGTGCCAGCTCACCACTCCTGACAGGAATCCAAGAGACCCAGTACTTC. The full variable domain, with the rest looked up from reference TRBV18 and TRBJ2-5, is NAGVMQNPRHLVRRRGQEARLRCSPMKGHSHVYWYRQLPEEGLKFMVYLQKENIIDESGMPKERFSAEFPKEGPSILRIQQVVRGDSAAYFCASSPLLTGIQETQYFGPGTRLLVL.

The chain joins TRBV28 to TRBJ1-3; unclear D gene. Germline V CDR1 and CDR2: MDHEN, SYDVKM. The CDR3 has 17 residues. Between the trimmed V and J ends, which lost 3 bases and 0 bases, there was a span of 15 bases. The CDR3 DNA reads as TGTGCCAGCAGTTTCGACCTTAAGTCTAACTCTGGAAACACCATATATTTT. It specifies CASSFDLKSNSGNTIYF.

At least ten counts were recorded for this clonotype. This chain connects TRBV5-6 to TRBJ2-7; D is unresolved. V lost 3 bases and J lost 2, with 6 bases in between. Per germline, CDR1 SGHDT and CDR2 YYEEEE. CDR3 size: 12 residues. CDR3 residues: CASSSRTYEQYF. The CDR3 coding sequence is TGTGCCAGCAGCTCGCGTACCTACGAGCAGTACTTC.

This clonotype was seen a handful of times. The CDR3 reads CASSLFPTSGRSYEQYF. Here the CDR3 DNA reads TGTGCCAGCAGTTTATTCCCGACTAGCGGGAGGTCCTACGAGCAGTACTTC. The V call is TRBV28, the J call TRBJ2-7, with 13 nucleotides matching TRBD2. Germline assignment: CDR1 MDHEN and CDR2 SYDVKM. Losses at the gene ends were 1 base for V and 1 base for J; bases not matched to a gene: 4. There are 17 residues in the CDR3.

The sample holds a few counts of this clonotype. This sequence joins TRBV28 and TRBJ2-2; 9 bases are a match to TRBD1. Germline V gene lookup returns CDR1 MDHEN and CDR2 SYDVKM. J lost 3 bases, V lost 3 bases, and 8 bases had no gene match. The CDR3 is 17 residues long. DNA of the CDR3: TGTGCCAGCAGTTTCCTGGGACAGGGACGGGACACCGGGGAGCTGTTTTTT. It codes for CASSFLGQGRDTGELFF.

This chain joins TRBV27 and TRBJ1-1; 10 bases line up with TRBD1. The germline V gene has CDR1 MNHEY and CDR2 SMNVEV (reference sequence). Trimming took 8 bases from V and 5 from J; bases not matched to a gene: 11. The CDR3 runs 15 residues. CDR3 sequence: CASLLRTGGRTEAFF. The CDR3 region has the DNA TGTGCCAGCCTGCTGAGGACAGGGGGTAGGACTGAAGCTTTCTTT.

The chain combines TRBV11-2 with TRBJ2-1; 13 nucleotides match TRBD2. Germline V lookup: CDR1 SGHAT, CDR2 FQNNGV. This CDR3 is built from 19 residues. Unmatched junction bases numbered 5, after V lost 0 bases and J lost 0 bases. The CDR3 sequence: CASSLEGLAGLSSYNEQFF. CDR3 nucleotides: TGTGCCAGCAGCTTAGAGGGACTAGCGGGGCTAAGCTCCTACAATGAGCAGTTCTTC. Filled out from reference TRBV11-2 and TRBJ2-1, the complete variable domain reads EAGVAQSPRYKIIEKRQSVAFWCNPISGHATLYWYQQILGQGPKLLIQFQNNGVVDDSQLPKDRFSAERLKGVDSTLKIQPAKLEDSAVYLCASSLEGLAGLSSYNEQFFGPGTRLTVL.

There are many counts of this clonotype. This chain joins TRBV12-3 or TRBV12-4 and TRBJ2-1; D possibly corresponds to TRBD1 (6 bases). The CDR3 has 13 amino acids. CDR3 residues: CALRGSTYNEQFF. As DNA, the CDR3 is TGTGCGCTTAGGGGGAGTACCTACAATGAGCAGTTCTTC.

The chain links TRBV12-3 or TRBV12-4 to TRBJ2-1; tentative D call: TRBD2 (5 bases). Trimming removed 3 bases at V and 2 bases at J, with 11 bases between. CDR3 size: 15 residues. The CDR3 reads CASSFLAGPYNEQFF. The CDR3 DNA sequence: TGTGCCAGCAGTTTTCTGGCGGGTCCCTACAATGAGCAGTTCTTC.

This clonotype was recorded a few times. V gene TRBV7-9 combines with J gene TRBJ1-2, with D possibly TRBD1 on 5 matching bases. Germline V gene lookup returns CDR1 SEHNR and CDR2 FQNEAQ (reference sequence). There are 15 residues in the CDR3. V lost 1 base and J 2 bases, leaving 11 bases between the germline ends. The CDR3 bases are TGTGCCAGCAGCTTAGGGGGCGTTGAGAACTATGGCTACACCTTC. Its protein is CASSLGGVENYGYTF.

This clonotype was detected only a few times. The V call is TRBV29-1, the J call TRBJ1-1; 11 positions agree with TRBD1. Germline lookup yields CDR1 SQVTM and CDR2 ANQGSEA. This CDR3 spans 15 amino acids. V shed 4 bases and J 3 bases; nucleotides not matched to a gene: 7. CDR3 nucleotide sequence: TGCAGCGTTGCACTCGCGGGACAGGGGGACACTGAAGCTTTCTTT. This gives the protein CSVALAGQGDTEAFF.

At least ten counts were recorded for this clonotype. The chain combines TRBV20-1 with TRBJ2-1; TRBD2 matches at 11 bases. The V gene end was trimmed by 3 bases and the J gene end by 9 bases; junction bases not matched to a gene: 7. The CDR3 is made up of 14 amino acids. CDR1 is DFQATT and CDR2 is SNEGSKA in the germline V gene (reference sequence). CDR3 sequence reads: CSASTSGRISEQFF. Written as DNA, the CDR3 is TGCAGTGCTAGCACTAGCGGGAGAATAAGTGAGCAGTTCTTC.

This clonotype has at least ten counts. The V gene is TRBV28, the J gene TRBJ2-4; 9 bases map to TRBD2. Trimming removed 4 bases from V and 5 bases from J; junction bases left unmatched: 3. Germline values: CDR1 MDHEN, CDR2 SYDVKM. The CDR3 has 14 amino acids. CDR3 nucleotide sequence: TGTGCCAGCAGTTCCTGGACTAGCGAAAACATTCAGTACTTC. Protein sequence: CASSSWTSENIQYF.

The sample holds a few counts of this clonotype. The chain couples TRBV29-1 to TRBJ1-1; D is uncertain. This CDR3 is 12 amino acids long. V lost 8 bases to trimming and J lost 0 bases, with 10 bases between them. CDR1 SQVTM and CDR2 ANQGSEA come from the germline V gene. CDR3 sequence reads: CSTIGLNTEAFF. The CDR3 coding sequence is TGCAGCACCATAGGGTTGAACACTGAAGCTTTCTTT.

This clonotype came up many times. This sequence joins TRBV4-3 and TRBJ2-1, with no clear D. V was shortened by 2 bases and J by 5 bases, with 19 bases between the two germline ends. Germline V gene lookup returns CDR1 LGHNA and CDR2 YSLEER. The CDR3 spans 17 residues. For the CDR3, the DNA is TGCGCCAGCAGCCAACTACCCCCTGGTTGGACGGACAATGAGCAGTTCTTC. Its translation: CASSQLPPGWTDNEQFF.

This clonotype was seen only a few times. The chain has TRBV5-5 and TRBJ2-7; 7 nucleotides match TRBD1. Germline-derived CDR1 and CDR2 are SGHKS and YYEKEE (reference sequence). The CDR3 is 14 amino acids. With 4 bases clipped from V and 0 bases from J, the junction kept 4 bases outside the gene matches. The CDR3 reads CASSRQGFSYEQYF. Written as DNA, the CDR3 is TGTGCCAGCAGCCGACAGGGCTTCTCCTACGAGCAGTACTTC. The full variable domain, completed using reference TRBV5-5 and TRBJ2-7, is DAGVTQSPTHLIKTRGQQVTLRCSPISGHKSVSWYQQVLGQGPQFIFQYYEKEERGRGNFPDRFSARQFPNYSSELNVNALLLGDSALYLCASSRQGFSYEQYFGPGTRLTVT.

The gene calls are TRBV7-8 and TRBJ2-3, with 8 bases that match TRBD1. CDR3 length: 15 amino acids. Unmatched junction bases numbered 7, after V lost 5 bases and J lost 3 bases. The germline CDR1 and CDR2 sequences are SGHVS and FQNEAQ. CDR3 residues: CASSRPGQETDTQYF. The CDR3 DNA is TGTGCCAGCAGCCGCCCGGGACAGGAGACAGATACGCAGTATTTT.

This clonotype showed up just a few times. The CDR3 DNA reads as TGTGCCAGCAGCTTGGCAGGGGGCATGCGTGGCTACACCTTC. Encoded protein: CASSLAGGMRGYTF. The rearrangement links TRBV7-3 to TRBJ1-2; 8 bases align to TRBD1. The CDR3 sequence is 14 residues long. CDR1 and CDR2 (germline): SGHTA, FQGTGA. With 3 bases clipped from V and 7 bases from J, the junction kept 7 bases outside the gene matches. Looking up the rest from reference TRBV7-3 and TRBJ1-2 gives the full variable domain: GAGVSQTPSNKVTEKGKYVELRCDPISGHTALYWYRQSLGQGPEFLIYFQGTGAADDSGLPNDRFFAVRPEGSVSTLKIQRTERGDSAVYLCASSLAGGMRGYTFGSGTRLTVV.

This clonotype has a count of ten or more. The chain has TRBV6-2 or TRBV6-3 and TRBJ2-1; D is unclear. Germline V gives CDR1 MNHEY, CDR2 SVGEGT. There are 14 residues in the CDR3. V was clipped by 2 bases and J by 7 bases, with 12 bases between them. CDR3 coding DNA: TGTGCCAGCAGTTACGCCTTCCTGAGGAATGAGCAGTTCTTC. Its protein product is CASSYAFLRNEQFF.

This clonotype has a handful of counts. This chain links TRBV19 with TRBJ2-1; 12 bases fit TRBD1. The ends lost 0 bases at V and 5 bases at J; junction bases unmatched: 5. Germline loops: CDR1 LNHDA, CDR2 SQIVND (reference sequence). This CDR3 is 17 amino acids long. The CDR3 is CASSIDRGQGADNEQFF. CDR3 nucleotides: TGTGCCAGTAGTATAGATAGGGGACAGGGGGCGGACAATGAGCAGTTCTTC.

The chain links TRBV10-3 to TRBJ1-2, with D possibly matching TRBD1 (5 bases). The germline V gene has CDR1 ENHRY and CDR2 SYGVKD. V lost 0 bases and J lost 4, with 18 bases in between. There are 17 residues in the CDR3. For the CDR3, the DNA is TGTGCCATCAGTGAGTCTTCGGCAGGGAAAGTTTTCTATGGCTACACCTTC. This codes for CAISESSAGKVFYGYTF.

The chain is built from TRBV28 and TRBJ2-7; 8 bases are shared with TRBD2. The V gene end was trimmed by 6 bases and the J gene end by 4 bases; junction bases not matched to a gene: 5. Looked up from germline, CDR1 is MDHEN and CDR2 is SYDVKM. The CDR3 length is 13 residues. CDR3 protein: CASRSGLVYEQYF. The DNA of the CDR3 is TGTGCCAGCAGATCGGGACTAGTTTACGAGCAGTACTTC.

Many counts were recorded for this clonotype. The CDR3 DNA follows: TGTGCCAGCAGCCAAGCGGGACTAGCGGGGATGATGGTCGGGGATGAGCAGTTCTTC. Translated: CASSQAGLAGMMVGDEQFF. The V gene is TRBV4-2, the J gene TRBJ2-1; 13 bases match TRBD2. The CDR3 sequence is 19 residues long. V lost 1 base, J lost 8 bases, and 14 bases stayed unmatched. Germline V gene lookup returns CDR1 LGHNA and CDR2 YNFKEQ.

The sample holds many counts of this clonotype. The chain combines TRBV10-3 with TRBJ2-5, with D tentatively TRBD1 (6 bases). Germline-derived CDR1 and CDR2 are ENHRY and SYGVKD. Trimming took 0 bases from V and 0 from J, leaving 14 bases between them. The CDR3 length is 17 residues. The DNA for the CDR3 is TGTGCCATCAGTGAGTCGAAATTACAGGGTTACCAAGAGACCCAGTACTTC. It codes for CAISESKLQGYQETQYF.

About this clonotype itself: A much larger clone is a single base away; this may be a read error. The chain links TRBV6-2 or TRBV6-3 to TRBJ2-7, with D perhaps being TRBD1 or TRBD2 (7 bases each). V was cut by 5 bases and J by 3 bases, with 23 bases left in between. This CDR3 contains 17 residues. From germline, CDR1 is MNHEY and CDR2 SVGEGT. Here the CDR3 DNA reads TGTGCCAGCAGTCCGGGACAGCTGGGACTATACGTCTACGAGCAGTACTTC. Its translation is CASSPGQLGLYVYEQYF.

This clonotype was detected only once. This may be a read error, as it is one base from a much larger clone. This chain joins TRBV12-3 or TRBV12-4 and TRBJ2-7; tentative D call: TRBD1 (5 bases). The CDR3 sequence is 13 residues long. V gave up 3 bases and J gave up 0 bases, with 6 bases separating them. The DNA for the CDR3 is TGTGCCAGCAGTTTGGACATCTCCTACGAGCAGTACTTC. Translating it yields CASSLDISYEQYF.

This clonotype occurred a few times. The V and J genes are TRBV10-3 and TRBJ2-3; D call uncertain. The CDR3 has 12 residues. Trimming took 8 bases from V and 0 from J, leaving 6 bases between them. Germline CDR1 reads ENHRY; CDR2 reads SYGVKD. The CDR3 is CAISPSTDTQYF. DNA of the CDR3: TGTGCCATCTCCCCCAGCACAGATACGCAGTATTTT.

This clonotype was seen at least ten times. The chain carries TRBV4-2 and TRBJ2-3, with D perhaps TRBD2 (6 bases). Germline CDR1 and CDR2: LGHNA and YNFKEQ. The ends were cut back, 1 base at V and 2 bases at J, with 16 bases in the middle. This CDR3 is built from 17 residues. CDR3 residues: CASSQVGGVGLTDTQYF. CDR3 coding DNA: TGTGCCAGCAGCCAAGTCGGAGGGGTTGGACTCACAGATACGCAGTATTTT.

This clonotype was seen a few times. CDR3 protein: CSASWGAGYGYTF. CDR3 bases: TGCAGTGCTAGTTGGGGGGCGGGCTATGGCTACACCTTC. V gene TRBV20-1 combines with J gene TRBJ1-2; TRBD1 is a possible D gene (6 bases). This CDR3 spans 13 amino acids. The V gene lost 3 bases and the J gene lost 4 bases, with 12 bases spanning the gap. Germline loops: CDR1 DFQATT, CDR2 SNEGSKA (reference sequence).

This clonotype was observed a few times. The chain combines TRBV7-2 with TRBJ2-3; the D is unclear. Deletions cut 7 bases from V and 5 bases from J, with 10 bases between. CDR1 is SGHTA and CDR2 is FQGNSA in the germline V gene. CDR3 length: 12 residues. This CDR3 reads CASTPGGDTQYF. The CDR3 nucleotides are TGTGCCAGCACCCCCGGCGGAGATACGCAGTATTTT.